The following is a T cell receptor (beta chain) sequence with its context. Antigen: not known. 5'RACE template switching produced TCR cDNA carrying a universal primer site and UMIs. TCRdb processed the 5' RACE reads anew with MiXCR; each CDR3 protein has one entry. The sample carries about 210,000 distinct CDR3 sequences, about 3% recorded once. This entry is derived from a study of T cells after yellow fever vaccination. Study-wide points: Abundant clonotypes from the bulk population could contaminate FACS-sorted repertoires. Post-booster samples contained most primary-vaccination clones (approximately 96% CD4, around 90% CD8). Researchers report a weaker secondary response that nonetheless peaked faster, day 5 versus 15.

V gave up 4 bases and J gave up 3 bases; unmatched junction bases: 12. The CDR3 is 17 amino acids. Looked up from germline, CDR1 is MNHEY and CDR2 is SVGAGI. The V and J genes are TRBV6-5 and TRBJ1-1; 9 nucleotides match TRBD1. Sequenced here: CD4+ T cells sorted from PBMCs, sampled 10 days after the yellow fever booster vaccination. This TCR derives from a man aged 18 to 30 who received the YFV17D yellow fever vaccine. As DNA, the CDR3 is TGTGCCAGCAGTTTTCGTCCCGGGACAGGGTTCGACACTGAAGCTTTCTTT. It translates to CASSFRPGTGFDTEAFF.